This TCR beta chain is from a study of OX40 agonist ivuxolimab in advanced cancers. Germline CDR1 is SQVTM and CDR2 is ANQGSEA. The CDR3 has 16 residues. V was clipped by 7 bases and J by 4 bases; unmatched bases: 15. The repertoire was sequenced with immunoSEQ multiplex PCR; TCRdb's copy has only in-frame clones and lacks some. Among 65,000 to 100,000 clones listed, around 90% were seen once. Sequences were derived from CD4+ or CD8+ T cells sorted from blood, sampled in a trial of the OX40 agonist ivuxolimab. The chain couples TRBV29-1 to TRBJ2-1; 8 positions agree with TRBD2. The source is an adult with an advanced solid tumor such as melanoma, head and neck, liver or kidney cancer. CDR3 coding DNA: TGCAGCGGCAGAAATCCGGGGGCGGGAGGTTACAATGAGCAGTTCTTC. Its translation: CSGRNPGAGGYNEQFF.